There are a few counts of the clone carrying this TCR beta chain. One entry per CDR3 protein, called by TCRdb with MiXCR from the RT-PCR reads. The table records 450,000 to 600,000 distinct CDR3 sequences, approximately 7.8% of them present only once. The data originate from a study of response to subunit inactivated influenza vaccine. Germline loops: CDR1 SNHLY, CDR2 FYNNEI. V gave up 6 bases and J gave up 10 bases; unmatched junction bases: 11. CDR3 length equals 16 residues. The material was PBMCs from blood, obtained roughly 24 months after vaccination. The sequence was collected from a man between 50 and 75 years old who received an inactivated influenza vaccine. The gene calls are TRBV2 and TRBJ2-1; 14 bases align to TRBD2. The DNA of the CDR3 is TGTGCCAGCAGGGGACTAGCGGGGGTCGAGAAGGGAGAGCAGTTCTTC. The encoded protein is CASRGLAGVEKGEQFF.